This TCR beta chain emerged from a study of T cells in Graves' hyperthyroidism and ophthalmopathy. Overall study results and limits: Ophthalmopathy, as predicted by the model, came a median roughly 6.5 months after the prediction. Most thyroid clonotypes with frequency above 0.001 were detected in blood.

This clonotype was seen only a few times. Its specificity is unknown. V gave up 2 bases and J gave up 10 bases, with 9 bases separating them. CDR1 is MNHEY, CDR2 SVGAGI, per germline. The CDR3 has 13 residues. No ophthalmopathy progression within 18 months constituted stable Graves' hyperthyroidism. Using RNA transcripts as the source, TCR beta CDR3 regions were amplified. When the TCR CDR3 underwent first-round RT-PCR, the HTBI primer set was used. TCRdb reprocessed the multiplex PCR reads via MiXCR and lists one record per CDR3 protein. This table holds more than 300,000 distinct CDR3 sequences, less than 15% found once.

The sequence came from a woman between 18 and 29 years old with Graves' hyperthyroidism. Sequencing input: blood. The chain has TRBV6-5 and TRBJ1-6, with unresolved D. CDR3 nucleotide sequence: TGTGCCAGCAGTTACGTGGCGGGCTCACCCCTCCACTTT. Translated: CASSYVAGSPLHF.